This T cell receptor (beta chain) was profiled in a study of cytomegalovirus exposure and HLA in healthy donors. Findings and caveats of the study: V- and J-gene trimming of TCR beta was linked (in a later analysis) to a missense DCLRE1C variant.

Both 60 Vbeta primers and 13 Jbeta primers went into the PCR. Libraries were prepared by immunoSEQ multiplex PCR; TCRdb keeps only in-frame clonotypes and omits some of them. The profile shows roughly 180,000 clones, nearly 80% of them singletons. Note on this clone: Its target is unknown.

Specimen: PBMCs. This TCR was recovered from a female donor in good health and CMV-seronegative.

This CDR3 reads CASSLGGQYTQKLFF. In DNA, the CDR3 is TGTGCCAGCAGCTTGGGGGGACAGTATACCCAAAAACTGTTTTTT. The chain couples TRBV5-4 to TRBJ1-4; TRBD1 aligns across 7 bases. This CDR3 contains 15 residues. The V segment lost 0 bases and the J segment 9 bases; nucleotides outside the gene matches: 8. Germline-derived CDR1 and CDR2 are SGHNT and YYREEE (reference sequence).